Listed below are T cell receptor beta chains from one sample, sequenced in a study of T cells in Graves' hyperthyroidism and ophthalmopathy. TCRdb recomputed calls from the multiplex PCR reads with MiXCR, one row per CDR3 protein. This table holds around 35,000 distinct CDR3 sequences, around 50% found once. Sequences were obtained from blood. The receptors were gathered from a woman aged 40 to 55 with Graves' ophthalmopathy. The CDR3 runs from the conserved cysteine through the conserved F or W. The D gene is left open where the match is weak. Only some rows state a clone size, as once, few, many or a class for expanded clones.

>TRBJ1-5|.|many|TRBV7-2
CASSAKGGAGGNQPQHF
TGTGCCAGCAGCGCAAAAGGGGGGGCCGGCGGCAATCAGCCCCAGCATTTT
>TRBJ2-2|.|many|TRBV7-3
CASSLHRESGELFF
TGTGCCAGCAGCTTACATCGGGAGAGCGGGGAGCTGTTTTTT
>TRBJ2-5|.|many|TRBV6-1
CASSWGRAKETQYF
TGTGCCAGCAGTTGGGGGCGAGCGAAAGAGACCCAGTACTTC
>TRBJ2-1|TRBD2|.|TRBV29-1
CSVPGRGADTQFF
TGCAGCGTCCCCGGGAGGGGGGCAGATACGCAGTTCTTC
>TRBJ2-3|.|.|TRBV11-3
CAGSLGLAESTDMQYF
TGTGCCGGCAGCTTAGGTTTAGCGGAGAGCACAGATATGCAGTATTTT
>TRBJ1-4|.|many|TRBV5-6
CASSLAPGAGEKLFF
TGTGCCAGCAGCTTGGCCCCAGGAGCGGGTGAAAAACTGTTTTTT
>TRBJ2-5|TRBD1|.|TRBV9
CASSADRGRETQYF
TGTGCCAGCAGCGCGGACAGGGGAAGGGAGACCCAGTACTTC
>TRBJ2-1|.|.|TRBV7-7
CASSSLLRDCYNEQFF
TGTGCCAGCAGCTCCCTACTACGAGATTGTTACAATGAGCAGTTCTTC
>TRBJ1-5|.|.|TRBV7-2
CASSFAGLAGEPQHF
TGTGCCAGCAGCTTCGCGGGACTAGCGGGTGAGCCCCAGCATTTT
>TRBJ2-3|TRBD2|medium-sized|TRBV29-1
CSVLAGGPADTQYF
TGCAGCGTTCTAGCGGGGGGGCCAGCTGATACGCAGTATTTT
>TRBJ1-2|.|.|TRBV20-1
CSGRGGETYGYTF
TGCAGTGGCCGAGGGGGGGAAACCTATGGCTACACCTTC
>TRBJ2-3|.|.|TRBV15
CATSLREIGGRNTQYF
TGTGCCACCAGCCTAAGAGAGATAGGGGGGAGGAATACGCAGTATTTT
>TRBJ2-1|TRBD1|many|TRBV5-4
CASRERQGINEQFF
TGTGCCAGCAGGGAGAGACAGGGAATCAATGAGCAGTTCTTC
>TRBJ2-7|.|many|TRBV20-1
CSARVKQYF
TGCAGTGCTAGAGTGAAGCAGTACTTC
>TRBJ2-1|TRBD2|.|TRBV7-9
CASRREGTSGGQFF
TGTGCCAGCAGAAGGGAGGGGACTAGCGGGGGGCAGTTCTTC
>TRBJ2-6|TRBD1|once|TRBV9
CASSVDGQGFSGANVLTF
TGTGCCAGCAGCGTAGATGGACAGGGGTTCTCTGGGGCCAACGTCCTGACTTTC
>TRBJ1-1|TRBD1|many|TRBV12-3/TRBV12-4
CASSGTDDTEAFF
TGTGCCAGCAGTGGGACAGACGACACTGAAGCTTTCTTT
>TRBJ1-1|.|few|TRBV7-9
CASSLVYVEAFF
TGTGCCAGCAGCTTAGTGTACGTTGAAGCTTTCTTT
>TRBJ1-2|.|many|TRBV6-2/TRBV6-3
CASSYGGTTYGYTF
TGTGCCAGCAGTTACGGGGGGACGACCTATGGCTACACCTTC
>TRBJ2-3|TRBD2|.|TRBV24-1
CATSDPSGSRDTQYF
TGTGCCACCAGTGACCCTAGCGGGAGTAGGGATACGCAGTATTTT
>TRBJ2-3|.|many|TRBV20-1
CSARDWSPVEDTQYF
TGCAGTGCTAGAGATTGGTCCCCGGTTGAGGATACGCAGTATTTT
>TRBJ1-5|.|many|TRBV19
CASSHNDIRPRSNQPQHF
TGTGCCAGTAGCCACAATGACATCAGACCGCGGAGCAATCAGCCCCAGCATTTT
>TRBJ2-1|TRBD1|once|TRBV9
CASSVGQGVSNEQFF
TGTGCCAGCAGCGTAGGACAGGGGGTATCCAATGAGCAGTTCTTC
>TRBJ2-7|.|many|TRBV4-2
CASSQEISYEQYF
TGTGCCAGCAGCCAAGAAATCTCCTACGAGCAGTACTTC
>TRBJ2-1|.|.|TRBV2
CASRAMVTNNEQFF
TGTGCCAGCAGGGCGATGGTGACTAACAATGAGCAGTTCTTC
>TRBJ2-7|TRBD1|.|TRBV6-2/TRBV6-3
CASSRDRGDEQYF
TGTGCCAGCAGTCGGGACAGGGGTGACGAGCAGTACTTC
>TRBJ2-7|.|.|TRBV25-1
CASSDSGSSYEQYF
TGTGCCAGCAGTGATTCAGGGAGCTCCTACGAGCAGTACTTC
>TRBJ2-7|TRBD2|.|TRBV20-1
CSASKTSGRAWGPYEQYF
TGCAGTGCTAGTAAGACTAGCGGGAGGGCCTGGGGACCATACGAGCAGTACTTC
>TRBJ1-1|.|once|TRBV27
CASNQDFGGAKTEAFF
TGTGCCAGCAACCAGGACTTTGGGGGCGCGAAGACTGAAGCTTTCTTT
>TRBJ2-7|TRBD2|.|TRBV2
CASSASGGTGEQYF
TGTGCCAGCAGTGCATCGGGGGGGACGGGCGAGCAGTACTTC
>TRBJ2-1|.|.|TRBV29-1
CSVQQGNNEQFF
TGCAGCGTTCAACAGGGCAACAATGAGCAGTTCTTC
>TRBJ1-6|.|.|TRBV5-1
CASSRDGDNSPLHF
TGCGCCAGCAGTCGGGACGGAGATAATTCACCCCTCCACTTT
>TRBJ1-3|.|.|TRBV7-2
CASRPPSSGNTIYF
TGTGCCAGCAGACCCCCGAGCTCTGGAAACACCATATATTTT
>TRBJ1-2|TRBD1|many|TRBV20-1
CSAKPGTGDVMGYTF
TGCAGTGCTAAGCCCGGGACAGGGGATGTGATGGGCTACACCTTC
>TRBJ2-5|TRBD2|few|TRBV19
CATREEETQYF
TGTGCCACCCGGGAGGAAGAGACCCAGTACTTC